These 8 T cell receptor beta chains were sequenced from one sample in a study of blood T cell repertoires in COVID-19. TCRdb's table, derived via immunoSEQ multiplex PCR, lists solely in-frame clones and lacks some. The sample includes under 350,000 clones, around 88% of them seen just once. What was sequenced was peripheral blood. The receptors here all came from a man in his forties with acute or convalescent COVID-19.

CDR3 in DNA: TGTGCCAGCAGCTTTCCCAGGGGCGATGGGGCCAACGTCCTGACTTTC. Its protein is CASSFPRGDGANVLTF. The gene calls are TRBV9 and TRBJ2-6; tentative D call: TRBD1 (6 bases). Trimming cost V 4 bases and J 3 bases, with 14 bases left between them. CDR1 and CDR2 (germline): SGDLS, YYNGEE. CDR3 length: 16 amino acids.

V and J are TRBV3-1 (or the pseudogene TRBV3-2) and TRBJ1-2; D unclear. V lost 2 bases and J lost 4, with 14 bases in between. The CDR3 is 15 residues long. Germline loops: CDR1 LGHDT, CDR2 YNNKEL (reference sequence). CDR3 in DNA: TGTGCCAGCAGCCAACGGTCACGCCAATCCTATGGCTACACCTTC. Protein: CASSQRSRQSYGYTF.

This sequence joins TRBV6-6 and TRBJ1-2; tentative D call: TRBD1 (5 bases). The germline gives CDR1 MNHNY, CDR2 SVGAGI (reference sequence). The CDR3 extends over 14 amino acids. Trimming stripped 2 bases from V and 6 bases from J, with 13 bases between. CDR3 sequence reads: CASSYRISRDGYTF. CDR3 nucleotides: TGTGCCAGCAGTTACCGAATAAGCAGGGATGGCTACACCTTC.

This clone came up once. V is TRBV30 and J is TRBJ2-7; D perhaps matches TRBD1 (5 bases). CDR1 GTSNPN and CDR2 SVGIG come from the germline V gene (reference sequence). Trimming took off 8 bases at V and 2 bases at J, with 13 bases between the two ends. The CDR3 totals 12 residues. CDR3 nucleotides: TGTGCCCATGGGAAGGGGCCCTACGAGCAGTACTTC. It codes for CAHGKGPYEQYF.

The rearrangement links TRBV5-4 to TRBJ2-1, with 8 bases fitting TRBD1. CDR3 length equals 14 residues. V was clipped by 4 bases and J by 2 bases; unmatched bases: 2. Looked up from germline, CDR1 is SGHNT and CDR2 is YYREEE (reference sequence). CDR3 loop: CASSRTGTYNEQFF. CDR3 sequence (DNA): TGTGCCAGCAGCCGGACAGGGACCTACAATGAGCAGTTCTTC.

The J gene is TRBJ1-1, the V gene TRBV19; TRBD1 is a possible D gene (6 bases). This CDR3 contains 13 residues. The V end lost 10 bases, the J end lost 8 bases, and 20 bases lay between the germline ends. In germline, CDR1 is LNHDA, CDR2 SQIVND (reference sequence). This CDR3 is CATVGQRLPEAFF. The CDR3 DNA is TGTGCCACTGTGGGACAACGATTGCCCGAAGCTTTCTTT. The variable domain in full, with the rest retrieved from reference TRBV19 and TRBJ1-1, is DGGITQSPKYLFRKEGQNVTLSCEQNLNHDAMYWYRQDPGQGLRLIYYSQIVNDFQKGDIAEGYSVSREKKESFPLTVTSAQKNPTAFYLCATVGQRLPEAFFGQGTRLTVV.

This chain connects TRBV28 to TRBJ1-2; 10 bases align to TRBD1. CDR3 size: 15 residues. J lost 8 bases, V lost 0 bases, and 6 bases had no gene match. In germline, CDR1 is MDHEN, CDR2 SYDVKM. The DNA of the CDR3 is TGTGCCAGCAGTTTATGGCTGACAGGGGGCGGGGGCTACACCTTC. Protein: CASSLWLTGGGGYTF.

This clone turned up a few times. The rearrangement uses TRBV15 and TRBJ1-4, with D unclear. CDR1 is LNHNV and CDR2 is YYDKDF in the germline V gene (reference sequence). Trimming cost V 2 bases and J 0 bases, with 16 bases left between them. The CDR3 loop spans 18 amino acids. The CDR3 DNA sequence: TGTGCCACCAGCAGACCTTATTTTTTTCAGGCAACTAATGAAAAACTGTTTTTT. This sequence encodes CATSRPYFFQATNEKLFF. Looking up the rest from reference TRBV15 and TRBJ1-4 gives the full variable domain: DAMVIQNPRYQVTQFGKPVTLSCSQTLNHNVMYWYQQKSSQAPKLLFHYYDKDFNNEADTPDNFQSRRPNTSFCFLDIRSPGLGDTAMYLCATSRPYFFQATNEKLFFGSGTQLSVL.